Below, 15 T cell receptor beta chains from the same sample are listed, as sequenced in a study of shared clonotypes between healthy human individuals. Produced via immunoSEQ multiplex PCR; TCRdb's table is partial and in-frame only. The sample lists more than 2,000,000 clones, approximately 94% occurring once. The source material was naive CD4+ T cells sorted from blood. The subset: CD45RA+ positively selected. Every receptor here comes from a man aged 18 to 29 in good health.

The genes are TRBV7-2 and TRBJ2-2; D not certain. The CDR3 consists of 13 residues. The germline CDR1 and CDR2 sequences are SGHTA and FQGNSA. Trimming removed 0 bases from V and 7 bases from J, with 6 bases in between. CDR3 sequence: CASSLALVGELFF. In nucleotides, the CDR3 is TGTGCCAGCAGCTTAGCGCTCGTCGGGGAGCTGTTTTTT. Full variable domain (rest looked up from reference TRBV7-2 and TRBJ2-2): GAGVSQSPSNKVTEKGKDVELRCDPISGHTALYWYRQSLGQGLEFLIYFQGNSAPDKSGLPSDRFSAERTGGSVSTLTIQRTQQEDSAVYLCASSLALVGELFFGEGSRLTVL.

CDR3: CASSEGGRAARETQYF. The DNA for the CDR3 is TGTGCCAGTAGTGAGGGTGGGAGGGCCGCCCGGGAGACCCAGTACTTC. The rearrangement uses TRBV19 and TRBJ2-5; 7 bases are a match to TRBD2. Unmatched junction bases numbered 14, after V lost 5 bases and J lost 5 bases. The CDR3 has 16 residues. Germline V gene sequence: CDR1 LNHDA, CDR2 SQIVND (reference sequence).

The genes are TRBV25-1 and TRBJ2-1; no firm D call. This CDR3 is 16 amino acids long. The V gene's germline CDR1 is MGHDK and CDR2 SYGVNS. V was pared by 3 bases and J by 9 bases, with 21 bases between. The CDR3 spells CASSDDISVYPFEQFF. In DNA, the CDR3 is TGTGCCAGCAGTGATGATATATCGGTATATCCGTTTGAGCAGTTCTTC.

Written as DNA, the CDR3 is TGTGCCAGTAGAAACGGACTAGCGGGGGAGAATACGCAGTATTTT. Translating gives CASRNGLAGENTQYF. This chain uses TRBV19 with TRBJ2-3; 13 bases are shared with TRBD2. CDR3 length: 15 amino acids. The germline V gene has CDR1 LNHDA and CDR2 SQIVND (reference sequence). Trimming at V came to 6 bases and at J to 7 bases, leaving 7 bases not matched to a gene.

V usage is TRBV4-1 and J usage is TRBJ1-4, with D unresolved. Trimming took off 0 bases at V and 6 bases at J, with 14 bases between the two ends. The CDR3 consists of 16 residues. Germline V gene sequence: CDR1 MGHRA, CDR2 YSYEKL. CDR3 protein: CASSQDAAGVDEKLFF. For the CDR3, the DNA is TGCGCCAGCAGCCAAGACGCGGCCGGGGTGGATGAAAAACTGTTTTTT.

The V and J genes are TRBV5-4 and TRBJ1-2; a possible D gene is TRBD1 (6 bases). Germline values: CDR1 SGHNT, CDR2 YYREEE (reference sequence). The CDR3 length is 13 residues. Trimming stripped 4 bases from V and 4 bases from J, with 11 bases between. CDR3 bases: TGTGCCAGCAGCAATACAGGGCTCTATGGCTACACCTTC. Translated, it gives CASSNTGLYGYTF.

The gene calls are TRBV4-3 and TRBJ2-1, with TRBD1 matching over 7 bases. With V trimmed by 2 bases and J by 3 bases, 10 bases remained unmatched. CDR3 length: 17 residues. Germline V gives CDR1 LGHNA, CDR2 YSLEER. CDR3 nucleotide sequence: TGCGCCAGCAGCCAACAAGGACAGGACGTGGTCTACAATGAGCAGTTCTTC. This encodes CASSQQGQDVVYNEQFF.

This clone has only one observation. V usage is TRBV28 and J usage is TRBJ1-4; D gene ambiguous. Germline-derived CDR1 and CDR2 are MDHEN and SYDVKM. V shed 6 bases and J shed 1 base, with 9 bases lying between them. The CDR3 is 14 residues long. The CDR3 DNA reads TGTGCCAGCAGCCACAGCCAAACTAATGAAAAACTGTTTTTT. This codes for CASSHSQTNEKLFF.

The V and J genes are TRBV5-8 and TRBJ1-1; 11 nucleotides align to TRBD1. The ends lost 0 bases at V and 5 bases at J; junction bases unmatched: 0. There are 14 residues in the CDR3. Looked up from germline, CDR1 is SGHTS and CDR2 is YDEGEE. For the CDR3, the DNA is TGTGCCAGCAGCTTGGGGGACAGGGGGACTGAAGCTTTCTTT. Protein sequence: CASSLGDRGTEAFF.

This rearrangement joins TRBV7-2 to TRBJ2-5, with TRBD1 identical over 9 bases. This CDR3 has 14 amino acids. V shed 2 bases, J shed 5 bases, and the junction held 3 bases outside the gene matches. The germline gives CDR1 SGHTA, CDR2 FQGNSA. CDR3 DNA sequence: TGTGCCAGCAGCTTATGGACAGGGGAGGAGACCCAGTACTTC. Protein sequence: CASSLWTGEETQYF.

The chain combines TRBV6-6 with TRBJ2-2, with TRBD2 matching 7 bases. The CDR3 is 14 amino acids. V dropped 6 bases and J dropped 3; count of bases not matched to a gene: 4. Germline CDR1 reads MNHNY; CDR2 reads SVGAGI (reference sequence). The CDR3 is CASSSTSYTGELFF. The CDR3 DNA follows: TGTGCCAGCAGCTCGACTAGCTACACCGGGGAGCTGTTTTTT.

The chain combines TRBV5-4 with TRBJ2-1; TRBD2 aligns across 13 bases. V was pared by 4 bases and J by 5 bases, with 3 bases of the junction left unmatched. Germline V lookup: CDR1 SGHNT, CDR2 YYREEE (reference sequence). The CDR3 runs 15 residues. The CDR3 spells CASSVGLAGNNEQFF. The CDR3 DNA follows: TGTGCCAGCAGCGTGGGACTAGCGGGGAACAATGAGCAGTTCTTC.

The gene calls are TRBV5-1 and TRBJ1-4; no reliable D call. Germline lookup yields CDR1 SGHRS and CDR2 YFSETQ. The CDR3 is 13 amino acids. V was pared by 1 base and J by 8 bases, with 9 bases between. CDR3 loop: CASSLMAGEKLFF. The CDR3 bases are TGCGCCAGCAGCTTGATGGCAGGAGAAAAACTGTTTTTT.

The CDR3 bases are TGTGCCAGCAGGCCCGGGACTCTCTACAATGAGCAGTTCTTC. It encodes CASRPGTLYNEQFF. The chain couples TRBV7-2 to TRBJ2-1; TRBD2 might be the D (6 bases). This CDR3 has 14 amino acids. The V gene's germline CDR1 is SGHTA and CDR2 FQGNSA. Deletions cut 6 bases from V and 3 bases from J, with 12 bases between.

The chain employs TRBV13 and TRBJ2-3; unclear D gene. The length of the CDR3 is 14 residues. Germline CDR1 PRHDT, CDR2 FYEKMQ (reference sequence). V was trimmed by 1 base and J by 4 bases, leaving 9 bases between them. The CDR3, as DNA: TGTGCCAGCAGCTTAGCTAGTTGGTCAGATACGCAGTATTTT. It specifies CASSLASWSDTQYF.